Shown below are 20 T cell receptor beta chains from a single sample sequenced in a study of blood T cell repertoires in COVID-19. The assay was immunoSEQ multiplex PCR, and TCRdb's table has in-frame clones only and misses some. The data hold 140,000 to 150,000 clones, with more than 75% observed a single time. The sequenced sample consisted of peripheral blood. The receptors were sampled from a human donor in a cohort sampled during active COVID-19.

Only one count was recorded for this clone. The V call is TRBV10-3, the J call TRBJ2-3; TRBD2 agrees at 10 bases. Germline CDR1 is ENHRY and CDR2 is SYGVKD. The junction had 1 base not matched to a gene; V was cut back by 0 bases and J by 1 base. There are 16 residues in the CDR3. CDR3 in DNA: TGTGCCATCAGTGAGTCCGGGACTAGCGGCACAGATACGCAGTATTTT. This translates into CAISESGTSGTDTQYF.

V gene TRBV3-1 (or the pseudogene TRBV3-2) combines with J gene TRBJ2-3, with a weak D call TRBD2 (6 bases). This CDR3 spans 13 amino acids. Deletions cut 8 bases from V and 6 bases from J, with 15 bases between. Germline values: CDR1 LGHDT, CDR2 YNNKEL (reference sequence). Here the CDR3 reads CASSPGEVDTQYF. The CDR3 bases are TGTGCCAGCTCTCCGGGAGAGGTGGATACGCAGTATTTT.

A few counts support this clone. The chain links TRBV20-1 to TRBJ1-6, with D possibly matching TRBD1 (5 bases). CDR3 size: 15 residues. Germline values: CDR1 DFQATT, CDR2 SNEGSKA (reference sequence). V was trimmed by 3 bases and J by 0 bases, leaving 9 bases between them. The DNA for the CDR3 is TGCAGTGCTAGTGACAGCGGCTCCTATAATTCACCCCTCCACTTT. Translation: CSASDSGSYNSPLHF.

V usage is TRBV29-1 and J usage is TRBJ1-1, with 7 bases fitting TRBD1. CDR1 is SQVTM, CDR2 ANQGSEA, per germline. The CDR3 length is 11 residues. The ends lost 2 bases at V and 10 bases at J; junction bases unmatched: 4. Here the CDR3 reads CSVEIQGGAFF. DNA for the CDR3: TGCAGCGTTGAAATTCAGGGGGGAGCTTTCTTT. The entire variable domain, with the rest obtained from reference TRBV29-1 and TRBJ1-1, is as follows: SAVISQKPSRDICQRGTSLTIQCQVDSQVTMMFWYRQQPGQSLTLIATANQGSEATYESGFVIDKFPISRPNLTFSTLTVSNMSPEDSSIYLCSVEIQGGAFFGQGTRLTVV.

CDR3 sequence (DNA): TGTGCCAGCAGCCGAGGGGGATTCGAAGAGACCCAGTACTTC. Amino acids: CASSRGGFEETQYF. The chain joins TRBV5-5 to TRBJ2-5, with D possibly TRBD1 on 6 matching bases. Trimming cost V 4 bases and J 3 bases, with 13 bases left between them. CDR3 length: 14 residues. Germline assignment: CDR1 SGHKS and CDR2 YYEKEE (reference sequence).

The chain carries TRBV7-9 and TRBJ2-7; 7 nucleotides align to TRBD1. Germline V gene data show CDR1 as SEHNR and CDR2 as FQNEAQ (reference sequence). V lost 4 bases to trimming and J lost 4 bases; unmatched junction nucleotides: 10. There are 15 residues in the CDR3. CDR3 in DNA: TGTGCCAGCAGCTCGATTACGACAGGGTCGTACGAGCAGTACGTC. It is translated as CASSSITTGSYEQYV.

This clone was observed a single time. The rearrangement uses TRBV19 and TRBJ1-1; 7 bases line up with TRBD1. Looked up from germline, CDR1 is LNHDA and CDR2 is SQIVND (reference sequence). This CDR3 region has 14 residues. V lost 7 bases and J lost 6; bases outside the gene matches: 11. The DNA of the CDR3 is TGTGCCAGTACTCAACAGGGGACCGGGGCTGAAGCTTTCTTT. This translates into CASTQQGTGAEAFF.

The rearrangement joins TRBV3-1 (or the pseudogene TRBV3-2) to TRBJ1-2, with 9 bases aligning to TRBD1. Per germline, CDR1 LGHDT and CDR2 YNNKEL (reference sequence). V lost 5 bases and J lost 7; bases outside the gene matches: 5. This CDR3 is built from 13 residues. CDR3 in amino acids: CASSVQGAFGYTF. CDR3 nucleotides: TGTGCCAGCAGCGTACAGGGGGCTTTTGGCTACACCTTC.

The chain uses TRBV27 and TRBJ1-2, with D possibly being TRBD1 (5 bases). CDR1 MNHEY and CDR2 SMNVEV come from the germline V gene (reference sequence). V shed 5 bases and J shed 6 bases, with 13 bases lying between them. The CDR3 is made up of 13 amino acids. In nucleotides, the CDR3 is TGTGCCAGCAGTACTCGGGGGTGGGATGGCTACACCTTC. This codes for CASSTRGWDGYTF.

The chain uses TRBV11-1 and TRBJ2-1; 10 nucleotides agree with TRBD2. The length of the CDR3 is 14 residues. The J segment lost 5 bases and the V segment lost 8 bases, leaving 6 bases of the junction unmatched. Germline V gene lookup returns CDR1 SGHAT and CDR2 FQDESV (reference sequence). The CDR3 loop reads CASRLAGEHNEQFF. The CDR3 coding sequence is TGTGCCAGCCGTCTAGCGGGGGAACACAATGAGCAGTTCTTC.

V is TRBV3-1 (or the pseudogene TRBV3-2) and J is TRBJ2-1; 14 bases match TRBD2. Germline V lookup: CDR1 LGHDT, CDR2 YNNKEL (reference sequence). V shed 1 base, J shed 0 bases, and the junction held 8 bases outside the gene matches. The CDR3 consists of 20 residues. CDR3 sequence (DNA): TGTGCCAGCAGCCAAGCTGGACTAGCGGGAGGCCCGAGCTCCTACAATGAGCAGTTCTTC. Its translation: CASSQAGLAGGPSSYNEQFF.

The genes are TRBV5-1 and TRBJ2-1, with D possibly being TRBD2 (5 bases). Trimming took 5 bases from V and 0 from J, leaving 15 bases between them. CDR1 is SGHRS and CDR2 is YFSETQ in the germline V gene. The CDR3 is made up of 16 amino acids. The CDR3 DNA reads TGCGCCAGCAGGCTCCTAGGAGGCAGCTCCTACAATGAGCAGTTCTTC. Translation gives CASRLLGGSSYNEQFF.

The chain couples TRBV19 to TRBJ2-1; 15 bases fit TRBD2. Germline-derived CDR1 and CDR2 are LNHDA and SQIVND (reference sequence). With 6 bases clipped from V and 3 bases from J, the junction kept 9 bases outside the gene matches. The CDR3 spans 18 residues. The CDR3 spells CASREGLAGGEGYNEQFF. The CDR3 DNA sequence: TGTGCCAGTAGGGAGGGACTAGCGGGGGGCGAGGGCTACAATGAGCAGTTCTTC.

The V call is TRBV11-2, the J call TRBJ1-3, with D hard to call. CDR3 size: 15 residues. Germline assignment: CDR1 SGHAT and CDR2 FQNNGV. Trimming stripped 2 bases from V and 0 bases from J, with 8 bases between. The CDR3 coding sequence is TGTGCCAGCAGCTTACTGGCAGGCTCTGGAAACACCATATATTTT. Its translation is CASSLLAGSGNTIYF. Using reference TRBV11-2 and TRBJ1-3 for the parts outside the CDR3, the full variable domain is EAGVAQSPRYKIIEKRQSVAFWCNPISGHATLYWYQQILGQGPKLLIQFQNNGVVDDSQLPKDRFSAERLKGVDSTLKIQPAKLEDSAVYLCASSLLAGSGNTIYFGEGSWLTVV.

This chain uses TRBV7-2 with TRBJ1-2; 8 bases match TRBD1. J lost 6 bases, V lost 5 bases, and 11 bases had no gene match. CDR1 is SGHTA, CDR2 FQGNSA, per germline. This CDR3 contains 15 residues. The CDR3 loop is CASSLRQGTPDGYTF. CDR3 nucleotide sequence: TGTGCCAGCAGCCTGAGACAGGGGACCCCGGATGGCTACACCTTC.

The CDR3 nucleotides read TGTGCCAGCAGCGCTGGGCTCCAAGAGACCCAGTACTTC. Translating it yields CASSAGLQETQYF. The chain combines TRBV5-4 with TRBJ2-5; D unclear. CDR3 length: 13 amino acids. Germline values: CDR1 SGHNT, CDR2 YYREEE (reference sequence). Trimming took off 4 bases at V and 1 base at J, with 8 bases between the two ends.

The chain couples TRBV3-1 (or the pseudogene TRBV3-2) to TRBJ1-4; TRBD1 matches at 8 bases. The CDR3 is 15 amino acids. J lost 6 bases, V lost 1 base, and 4 bases had no gene match. The germline gives CDR1 LGHDT, CDR2 YNNKEL (reference sequence). The CDR3 bases are TGTGCCAGCAGCCAAGTGGGACAGGCGGATGAAAAACTGTTTTTT. Its translation is CASSQVGQADEKLFF.

The rearrangement uses TRBV4-2 and TRBJ2-2, with 11 bases lining up with TRBD1. The V segment lost 4 bases and the J segment 2 bases; nucleotides outside the gene matches: 3. CDR3 length: 16 residues. The V gene's germline CDR1 is LGHNA and CDR2 YNFKEQ. The CDR3 DNA reads as TGTGCCAGCAGCCCCAGGACAGGGGGCAACACCGGGGAGCTGTTTTTT. Translation gives CASSPRTGGNTGELFF.

The chain is built from TRBV30 and TRBJ2-3; TRBD2 agrees at 8 bases. The junction had 6 bases not matched to a gene; V was cut back by 2 bases and J by 5 bases. This CDR3 contains 14 residues. Germline CDR1 reads GTSNPN; CDR2 reads SVGIG (reference sequence). CDR3 DNA: TGTGCCTGGAGTTTGACGGGAGGGGGAGATACGCAGTATTTT. This codes for CAWSLTGGGDTQYF.

The chain links TRBV3-1 (or the pseudogene TRBV3-2) to TRBJ1-2, with 10 positions matching TRBD1. Germline values: CDR1 LGHDT, CDR2 YNNKEL (reference sequence). The CDR3 runs 16 residues. Unmatched junction bases numbered 8, after V lost 2 bases and J lost 5 bases. DNA for the CDR3: TGTGCCAGCAGCCAATTCAGGACAGGGGGAGGGTATGGCTACACCTTC. Translation gives CASSQFRTGGGYGYTF.